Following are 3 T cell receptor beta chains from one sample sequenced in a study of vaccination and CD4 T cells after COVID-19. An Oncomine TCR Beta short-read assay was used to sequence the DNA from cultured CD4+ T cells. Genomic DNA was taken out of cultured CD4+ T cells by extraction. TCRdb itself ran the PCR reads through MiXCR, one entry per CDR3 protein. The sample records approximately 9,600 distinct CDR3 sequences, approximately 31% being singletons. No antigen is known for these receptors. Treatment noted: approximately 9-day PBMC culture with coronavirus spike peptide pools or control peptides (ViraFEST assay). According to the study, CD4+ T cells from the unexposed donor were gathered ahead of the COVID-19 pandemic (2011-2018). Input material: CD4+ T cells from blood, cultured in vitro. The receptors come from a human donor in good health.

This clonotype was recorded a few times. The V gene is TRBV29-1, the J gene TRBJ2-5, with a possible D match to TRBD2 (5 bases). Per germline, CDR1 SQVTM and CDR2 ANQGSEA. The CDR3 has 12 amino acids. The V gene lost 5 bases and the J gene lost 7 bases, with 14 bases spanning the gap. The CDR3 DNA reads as TGCAGCGTTCGCTCCGGGATCCGGACCCAGTACTTC. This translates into CSVRSGIRTQYF. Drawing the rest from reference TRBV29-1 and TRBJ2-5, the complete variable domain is SAVISQKPSRDICQRGTSLTIQCQVDSQVTMMFWYRQQPGQSLTLIATANQGSEATYESGFVIDKFPISRPNLTFSTLTVSNMSPEDSSIYLCSVRSGIRTQYFGPGTRLLVL.

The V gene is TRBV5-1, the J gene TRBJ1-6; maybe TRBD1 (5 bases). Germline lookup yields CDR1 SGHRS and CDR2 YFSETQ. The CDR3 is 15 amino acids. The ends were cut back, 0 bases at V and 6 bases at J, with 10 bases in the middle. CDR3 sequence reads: CASSLAGATNSPLHF. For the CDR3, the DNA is TGCGCCAGCAGCTTGGCCGGGGCTACTAATTCACCCCTCCACTTT.

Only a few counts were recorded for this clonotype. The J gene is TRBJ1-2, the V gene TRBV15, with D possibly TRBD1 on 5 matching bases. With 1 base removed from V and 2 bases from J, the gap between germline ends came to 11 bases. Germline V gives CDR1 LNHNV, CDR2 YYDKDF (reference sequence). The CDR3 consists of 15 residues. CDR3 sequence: CATSRGIDSNYGYTF. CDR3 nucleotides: TGTGCCACCAGCAGAGGGATTGACAGCAACTATGGCTACACCTTC.